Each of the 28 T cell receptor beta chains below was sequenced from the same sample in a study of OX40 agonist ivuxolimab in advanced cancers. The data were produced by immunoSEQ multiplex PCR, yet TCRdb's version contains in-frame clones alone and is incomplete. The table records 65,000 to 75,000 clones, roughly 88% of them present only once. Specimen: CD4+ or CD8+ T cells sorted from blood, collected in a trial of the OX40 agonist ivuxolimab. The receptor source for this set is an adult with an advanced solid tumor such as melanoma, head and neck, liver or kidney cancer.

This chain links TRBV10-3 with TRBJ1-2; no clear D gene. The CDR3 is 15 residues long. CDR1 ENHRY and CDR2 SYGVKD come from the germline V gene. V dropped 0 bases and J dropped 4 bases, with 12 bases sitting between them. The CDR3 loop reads CAISESQRKPYGYTF. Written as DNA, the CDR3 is TGTGCCATCAGTGAGTCGCAAAGGAAACCCTATGGCTACACCTTC.

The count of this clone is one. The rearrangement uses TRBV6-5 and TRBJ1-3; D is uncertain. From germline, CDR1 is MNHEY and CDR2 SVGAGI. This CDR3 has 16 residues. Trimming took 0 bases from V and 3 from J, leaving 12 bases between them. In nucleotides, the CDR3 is TGTGCCAGCAGTTACTCGGGCCCAGGCTATGGAAACACCATATATTTT. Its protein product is CASSYSGPGYGNTIYF.

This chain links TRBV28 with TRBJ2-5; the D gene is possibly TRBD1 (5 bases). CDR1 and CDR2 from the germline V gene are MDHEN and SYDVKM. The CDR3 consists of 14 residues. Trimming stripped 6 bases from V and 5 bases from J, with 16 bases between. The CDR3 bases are TGTGCCAGCAGCCGTCCTACAGGTACGGAGACCCAGTACTTC. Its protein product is CASSRPTGTETQYF.

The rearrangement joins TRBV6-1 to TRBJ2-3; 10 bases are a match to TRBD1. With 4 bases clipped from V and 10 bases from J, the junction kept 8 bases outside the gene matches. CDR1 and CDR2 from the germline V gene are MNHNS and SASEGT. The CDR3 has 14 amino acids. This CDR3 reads CASSAENGQGAQYF. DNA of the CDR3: TGTGCCAGCAGTGCCGAGAACGGACAGGGGGCGCAGTATTTT.

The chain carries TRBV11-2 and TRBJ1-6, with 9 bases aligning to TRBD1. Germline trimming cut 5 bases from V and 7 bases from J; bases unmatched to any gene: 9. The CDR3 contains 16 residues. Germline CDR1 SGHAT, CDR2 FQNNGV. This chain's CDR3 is CASSPRTGVGNSPLHF. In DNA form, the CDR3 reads TGTGCCAGCAGCCCCCGGACAGGGGTGGGGAATTCACCCCTCCACTTT.

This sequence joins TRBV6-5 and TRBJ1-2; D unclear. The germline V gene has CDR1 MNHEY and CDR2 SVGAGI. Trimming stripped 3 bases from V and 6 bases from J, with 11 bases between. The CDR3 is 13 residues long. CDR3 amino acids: CASSYRRQDGYTF. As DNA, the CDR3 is TGTGCCAGCAGTTATCGCCGGCAGGATGGCTACACCTTC.

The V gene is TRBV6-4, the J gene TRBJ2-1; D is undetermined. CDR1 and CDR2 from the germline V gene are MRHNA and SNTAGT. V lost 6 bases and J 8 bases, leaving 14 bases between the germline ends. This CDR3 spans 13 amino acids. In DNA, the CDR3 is TGTGCCAGCAGCGGAGAGGTCAGTCATGAGCAGTTCTTC. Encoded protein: CASSGEVSHEQFF.

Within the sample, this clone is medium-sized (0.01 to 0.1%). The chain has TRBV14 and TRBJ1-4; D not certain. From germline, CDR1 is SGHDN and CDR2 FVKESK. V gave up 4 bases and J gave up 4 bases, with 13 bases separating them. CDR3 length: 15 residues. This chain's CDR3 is CASSLSGRSNEKLFF. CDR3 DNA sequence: TGTGCCAGCAGCCTCAGCGGGCGCAGTAATGAAAAACTGTTTTTT. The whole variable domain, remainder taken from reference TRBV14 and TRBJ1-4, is EAGVTQFPSHSVIEKGQTVTLRCDPISGHDNLYWYRRVMGKEIKFLLHFVKESKQDESGMPNNRFLAERTGGTYSTLKVQPAELEDSGVYFCASSLSGRSNEKLFFGSGTQLSVL.

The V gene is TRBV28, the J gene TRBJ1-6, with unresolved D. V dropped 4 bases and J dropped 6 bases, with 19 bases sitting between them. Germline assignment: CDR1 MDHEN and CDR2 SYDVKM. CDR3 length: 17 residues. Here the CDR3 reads CASSSPGRLDVNSPLHF. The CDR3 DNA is TGTGCCAGCAGTTCCCCGGGCCGACTCGACGTTAATTCACCCCTCCACTTT.

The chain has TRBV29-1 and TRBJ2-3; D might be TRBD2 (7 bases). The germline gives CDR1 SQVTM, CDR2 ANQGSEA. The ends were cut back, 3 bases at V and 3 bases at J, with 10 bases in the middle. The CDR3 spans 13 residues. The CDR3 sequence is CSVERGGTDTQYF. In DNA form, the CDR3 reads TGCAGCGTTGAGAGGGGGGGAACAGATACGCAGTATTTT.

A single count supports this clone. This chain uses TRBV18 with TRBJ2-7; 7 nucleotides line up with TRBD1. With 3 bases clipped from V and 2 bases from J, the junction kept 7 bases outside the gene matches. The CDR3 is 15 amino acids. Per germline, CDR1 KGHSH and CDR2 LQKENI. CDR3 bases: TGTGCCAGCTCACCGCGACAGGGCGTAACCTACGAGCAGTACTTC. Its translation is CASSPRQGVTYEQYF. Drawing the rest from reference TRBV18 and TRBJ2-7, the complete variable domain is NAGVMQNPRHLVRRRGQEARLRCSPMKGHSHVYWYRQLPEEGLKFMVYLQKENIIDESGMPKERFSAEFPKEGPSILRIQQVVRGDSAAYFCASSPRQGVTYEQYFGPGTRLTVT.

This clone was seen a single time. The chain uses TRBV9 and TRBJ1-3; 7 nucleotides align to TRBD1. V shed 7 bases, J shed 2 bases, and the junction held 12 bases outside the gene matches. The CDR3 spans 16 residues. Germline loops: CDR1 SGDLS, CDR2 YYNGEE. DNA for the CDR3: TGTGCCAGCGCAAAAACTATTACAGGGGCTGGAAACACCATATATTTT. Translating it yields CASAKTITGAGNTIYF.

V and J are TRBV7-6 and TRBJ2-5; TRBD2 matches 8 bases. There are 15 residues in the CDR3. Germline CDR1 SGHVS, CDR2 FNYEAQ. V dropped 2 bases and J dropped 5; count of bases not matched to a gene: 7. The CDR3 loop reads CASSLNGGAPETQYF. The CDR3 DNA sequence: TGTGCCAGCAGCTTAAACGGGGGGGCCCCGGAGACCCAGTACTTC.

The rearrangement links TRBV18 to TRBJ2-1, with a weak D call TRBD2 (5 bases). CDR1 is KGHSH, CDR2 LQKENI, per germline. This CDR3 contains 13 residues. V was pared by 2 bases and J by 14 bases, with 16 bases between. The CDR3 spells CASSPMTTFREFF. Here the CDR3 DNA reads TGTGCCAGCTCACCAATGACTACGTTTAGGGAGTTCTTC.

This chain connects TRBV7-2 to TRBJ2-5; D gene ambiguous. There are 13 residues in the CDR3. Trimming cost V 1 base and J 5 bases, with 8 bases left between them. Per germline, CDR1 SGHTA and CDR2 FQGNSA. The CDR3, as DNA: TGTGCCAGCAGCTTAGGGACCGCCGAGACCCAGTACTTC. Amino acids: CASSLGTAETQYF. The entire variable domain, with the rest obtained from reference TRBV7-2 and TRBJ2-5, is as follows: GAGVSQSPSNKVTEKGKDVELRCDPISGHTALYWYRQSLGQGLEFLIYFQGNSAPDKSGLPSDRFSAERTGGSVSTLTIQRTQQEDSAVYLCASSLGTAETQYFGPGTRLLVL.

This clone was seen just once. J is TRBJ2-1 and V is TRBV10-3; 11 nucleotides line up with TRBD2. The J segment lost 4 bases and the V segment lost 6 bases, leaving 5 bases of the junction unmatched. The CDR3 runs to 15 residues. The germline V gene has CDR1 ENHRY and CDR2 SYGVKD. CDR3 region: CAISQTSGVYNEQFF. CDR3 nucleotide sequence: TGTGCCATCAGCCAGACTAGCGGGGTTTACAATGAGCAGTTCTTC.

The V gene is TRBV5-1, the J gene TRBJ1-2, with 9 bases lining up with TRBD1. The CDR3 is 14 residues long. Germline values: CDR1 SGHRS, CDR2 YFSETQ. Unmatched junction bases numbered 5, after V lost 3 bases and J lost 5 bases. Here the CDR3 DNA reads TGCGCCAGCAGCTCGGGACAGGGCCTTTATGGCTACACCTTC. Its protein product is CASSSGQGLYGYTF.

CDR3 in amino acids: CAARQGVSTDTQYF. DNA for the CDR3: TGTGCCGCCCGACAGGGAGTTAGCACAGATACGCAGTATTTT. V gene TRBV2 combines with J gene TRBJ2-3, with 7 bases lining up with TRBD1. Germline assignment: CDR1 SNHLY and CDR2 FYNNEI. CDR3 length: 14 residues. J gave up 0 bases and V 11 bases, and 8 bases lay outside the gene matches.

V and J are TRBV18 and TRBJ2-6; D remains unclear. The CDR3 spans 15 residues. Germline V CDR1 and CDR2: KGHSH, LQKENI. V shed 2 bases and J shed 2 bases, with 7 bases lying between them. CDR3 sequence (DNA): TGTGCCAGCTCACCAATAGGGACTGGGGCCAACGTCCTGACTTTC. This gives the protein CASSPIGTGANVLTF.

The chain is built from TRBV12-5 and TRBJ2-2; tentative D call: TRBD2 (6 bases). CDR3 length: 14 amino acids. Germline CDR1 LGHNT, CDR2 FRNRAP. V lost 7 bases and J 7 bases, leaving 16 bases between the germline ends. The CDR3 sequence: CASALAVGSGELFF. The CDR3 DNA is TGTGCTAGTGCCTTAGCGGTCGGGAGCGGGGAGCTGTTTTTT.

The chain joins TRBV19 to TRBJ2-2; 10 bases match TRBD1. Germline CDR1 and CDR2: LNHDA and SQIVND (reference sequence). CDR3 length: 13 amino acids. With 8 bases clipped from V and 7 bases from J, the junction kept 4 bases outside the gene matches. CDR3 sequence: CASQTGGIGELFF. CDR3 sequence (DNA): TGTGCCAGTCAGACAGGGGGCATCGGGGAGCTGTTTTTT.

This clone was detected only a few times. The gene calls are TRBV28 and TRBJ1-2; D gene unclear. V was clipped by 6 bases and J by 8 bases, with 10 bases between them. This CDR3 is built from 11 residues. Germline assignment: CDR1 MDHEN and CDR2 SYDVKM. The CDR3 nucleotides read TGTGCCAGCAGCAATACTTGGGGCTACACCTTC. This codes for CASSNTWGYTF.

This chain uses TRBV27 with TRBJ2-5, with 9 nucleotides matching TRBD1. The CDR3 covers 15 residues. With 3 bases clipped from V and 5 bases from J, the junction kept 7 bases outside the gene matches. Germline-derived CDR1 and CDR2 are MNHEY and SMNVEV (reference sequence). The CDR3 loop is CASSLTGTGYETQYF. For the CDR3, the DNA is TGTGCCAGCAGTTTGACCGGGACAGGGTACGAGACCCAGTACTTC.

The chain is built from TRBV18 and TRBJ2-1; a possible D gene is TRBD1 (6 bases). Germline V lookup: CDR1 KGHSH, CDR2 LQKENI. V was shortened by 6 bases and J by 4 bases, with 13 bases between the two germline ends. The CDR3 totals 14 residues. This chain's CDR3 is CASSRDIEYNEQFF. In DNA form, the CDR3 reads TGTGCCAGCTCCCGGGACATCGAATACAATGAGCAGTTCTTC.

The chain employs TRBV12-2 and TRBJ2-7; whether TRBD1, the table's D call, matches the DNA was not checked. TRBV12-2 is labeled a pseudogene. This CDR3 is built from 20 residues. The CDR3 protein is CASRQGPLWDRGPYPYEQYF. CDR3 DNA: TGTGCAAGTCGCCAAGGGCCTTTATGGGACAGGGGGCCCTACCCCTACGAGCAGTACTTC.

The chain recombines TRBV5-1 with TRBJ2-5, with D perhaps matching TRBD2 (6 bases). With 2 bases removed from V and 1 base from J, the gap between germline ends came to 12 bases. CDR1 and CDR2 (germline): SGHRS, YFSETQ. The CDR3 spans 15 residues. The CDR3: CASSFTGVSQETQYF. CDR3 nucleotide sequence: TGCGCCAGCAGCTTCACGGGGGTTTCCCAAGAGACCCAGTACTTC.

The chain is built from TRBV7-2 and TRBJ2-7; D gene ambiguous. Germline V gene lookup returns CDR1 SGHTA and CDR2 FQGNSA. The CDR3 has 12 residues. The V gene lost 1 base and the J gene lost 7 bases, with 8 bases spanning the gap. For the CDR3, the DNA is TGTGCCAGCAGCTTAGTGAAGAGGGAGCAGTACTTC. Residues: CASSLVKREQYF. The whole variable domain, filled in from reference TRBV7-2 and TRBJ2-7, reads GAGVSQSPSNKVTEKGKDVELRCDPISGHTALYWYRQSLGQGLEFLIYFQGNSAPDKSGLPSDRFSAERTGGSVSTLTIQRTQQEDSAVYLCASSLVKREQYFGPGTRLTVT.

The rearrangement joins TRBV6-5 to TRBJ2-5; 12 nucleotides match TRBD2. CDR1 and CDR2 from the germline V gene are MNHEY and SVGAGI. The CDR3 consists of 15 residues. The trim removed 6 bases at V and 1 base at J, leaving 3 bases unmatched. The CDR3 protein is CASRLAGGPQETQYF. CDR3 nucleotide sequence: TGTGCCAGCAGGCTAGCGGGGGGGCCCCAAGAGACCCAGTACTTC.